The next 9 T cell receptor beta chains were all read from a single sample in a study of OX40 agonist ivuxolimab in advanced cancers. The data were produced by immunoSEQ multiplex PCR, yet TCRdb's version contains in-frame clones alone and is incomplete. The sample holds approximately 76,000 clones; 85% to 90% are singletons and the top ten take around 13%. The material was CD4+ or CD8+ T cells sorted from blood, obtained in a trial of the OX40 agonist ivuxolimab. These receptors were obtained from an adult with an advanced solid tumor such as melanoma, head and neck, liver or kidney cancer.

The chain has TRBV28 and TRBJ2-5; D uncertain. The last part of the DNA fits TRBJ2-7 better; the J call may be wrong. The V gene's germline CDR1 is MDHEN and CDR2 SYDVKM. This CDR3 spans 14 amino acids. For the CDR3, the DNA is TGTGCCAGCACCCCGGACGTCTCCACCTACGAGCAGTACTTC. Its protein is CASTPDVSTYEQYF.

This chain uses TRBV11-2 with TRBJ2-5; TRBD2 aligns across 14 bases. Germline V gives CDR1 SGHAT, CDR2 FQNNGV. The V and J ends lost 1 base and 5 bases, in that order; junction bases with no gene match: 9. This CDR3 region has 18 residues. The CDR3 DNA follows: TGTGCCAGCAGCTTAGTGGCGACTAGCGGGAGGGCCCAGGAGACCCAGTACTTC. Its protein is CASSLVATSGRAQETQYF.

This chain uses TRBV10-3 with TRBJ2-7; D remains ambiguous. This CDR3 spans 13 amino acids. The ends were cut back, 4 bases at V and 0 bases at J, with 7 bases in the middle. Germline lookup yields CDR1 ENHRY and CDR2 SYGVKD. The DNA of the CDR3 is TGTGCCATCAGTGTTTCGAGCTCCTACGAGCAGTACTTC. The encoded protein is CAISVSSSYEQYF.

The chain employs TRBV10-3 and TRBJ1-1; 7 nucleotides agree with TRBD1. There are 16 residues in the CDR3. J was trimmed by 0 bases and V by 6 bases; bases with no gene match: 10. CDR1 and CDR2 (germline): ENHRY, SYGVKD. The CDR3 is CAISERQGLMNTEAFF. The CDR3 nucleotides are TGTGCCATCAGCGAACGACAGGGACTGATGAACACTGAAGCTTTCTTT.

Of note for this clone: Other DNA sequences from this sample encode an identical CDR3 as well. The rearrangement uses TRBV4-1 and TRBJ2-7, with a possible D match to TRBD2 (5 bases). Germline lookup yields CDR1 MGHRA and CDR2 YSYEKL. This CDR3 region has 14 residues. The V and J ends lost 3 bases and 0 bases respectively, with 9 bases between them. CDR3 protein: CASSQRESSYEQYF. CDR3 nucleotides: TGCGCCAGCAGCCAGAGGGAGAGCTCCTACGAGCAGTACTTC.

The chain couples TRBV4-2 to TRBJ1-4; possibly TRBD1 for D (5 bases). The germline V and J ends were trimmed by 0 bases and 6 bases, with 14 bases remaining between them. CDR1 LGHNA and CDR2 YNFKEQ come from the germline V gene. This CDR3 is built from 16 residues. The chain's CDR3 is CASSQDLGELDEKLFF. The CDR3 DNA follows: TGTGCCAGCAGCCAAGATTTGGGGGAATTGGATGAAAAACTGTTTTTT.

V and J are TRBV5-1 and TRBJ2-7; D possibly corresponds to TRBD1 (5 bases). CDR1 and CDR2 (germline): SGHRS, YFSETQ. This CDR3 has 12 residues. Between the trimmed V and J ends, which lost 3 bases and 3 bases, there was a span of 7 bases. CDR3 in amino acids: CASSSTVYEQYF. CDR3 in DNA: TGCGCCAGCAGCTCGACAGTCTACGAGCAGTACTTC.

The chain's CDR3 is CASSSQGEAFF. In nucleotides, the CDR3 is TGCGCCAGCAGTTCACAGGGGGAAGCTTTCTTT. The rearrangement links TRBV10-1 to TRBJ1-1, with 7 bases lining up with TRBD1. Germline assignment: CDR1 WNHNN and CDR2 SYGVQD (reference sequence). Trimming cost V 5 bases and J 8 bases; bases outside gene matches: 2. There are 11 residues in the CDR3.

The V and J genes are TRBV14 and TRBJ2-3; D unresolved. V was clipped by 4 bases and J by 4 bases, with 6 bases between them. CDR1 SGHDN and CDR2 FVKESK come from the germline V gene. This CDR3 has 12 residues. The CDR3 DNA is TGTGCCAGCAGCCTAGCTCCAGATACGCAGTATTTT. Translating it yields CASSLAPDTQYF.